One and the same sample provided the 12 T cell receptor beta chains below, sequenced in a study of human T cells and chemical hapten exposure (dated by TCRdb to 2020 to 2023). The time point label on this specimen signifies: patch test 2, 6 weeks after DPC sensitization. This specimen's treatment or condition label, per the study, means: therapeutic diphenylcyclopropenone sensitization with weekly scalp DPC. Library generation was performed with RACE. TCRdb lists the instrument as NextSeq 500. The public reads were reanalyzed by TCRdb: fastp trimming at Q25, MiXCR alignment, in-frame beta chains only. For every CDR3 protein sequence, its rows merge into one entry that carries the most common genes and DNA. This sample has about 140,000 distinct CDR3 sequences in its table, and about 12% of those were observed once. The ten largest clones take up around 1.4% of the sample. The sample was whole blood, taken in connection with sensitization to the hapten diphenylcyclopropenone (DPC). These receptors were taken from a woman aged 45-59 years with alopecia areata. Some clones in this sample may be carry-over from other donors' samples.

The gene calls are TRBV20-1 and TRBJ2-1; 13 nucleotides line up with TRBD2. Germline lookup yields CDR1 DFQATT and CDR2 SNEGSKA (reference sequence). V lost 2 bases and J lost 8; bases outside the gene matches: 6. The CDR3 contains 15 residues. For the CDR3, the DNA is TGCAGTGCTAGAAGACTAGCGGGAGGTAGCGATGAGCAGTTCTTC. This sequence encodes CSARRLAGGSDEQFF.

This clonotype was counted at least ten times. This chain joins TRBV20-1 and TRBJ2-7, with D possibly TRBD2 on 7 matching bases. The CDR3 extends over 16 amino acids. V was pared by 6 bases and J by 2 bases, with 23 bases between. CDR1 and CDR2 (germline): DFQATT, SNEGSKA (reference sequence). CDR3 sequence (DNA): TGCAGTGCGGACAGCGGGGCTAGCGGTAGGGCCTACGAGCAGTACTTC. It specifies CSADSGASGRAYEQYF.

This clonotype was found many times. V usage is TRBV5-4 and J usage is TRBJ1-1; D gene unclear. CDR3 length: 13 amino acids. V lost 4 bases and J 1 base, leaving 8 bases between the germline ends. Germline loops: CDR1 SGHNT, CDR2 YYREEE (reference sequence). The CDR3 reads CASSRTRNTEAFF. The CDR3 nucleotides are TGTGCCAGCAGCCGGACCCGGAACACTGAAGCTTTCTTT.

The chain uses TRBV27 and TRBJ1-5, with TRBD1 as a possible D gene (6 bases). This CDR3 contains 19 residues. Germline loops: CDR1 MNHEY, CDR2 SMNVEV (reference sequence). Trimming cost V 4 bases and J 5 bases, with 27 bases left between them. CDR3 in amino acids: CASSSLSTIPGELDQPQHF. CDR3 nucleotides: TGTGCCAGCAGTTCACTATCAACTATCCCAGGGGAACTGGATCAGCCCCAGCATTTT.

V gene TRBV6-4 combines with J gene TRBJ2-2; perhaps TRBD2 as D (6 bases). Trimming stripped 3 bases from V and 5 bases from J, with 10 bases between. The CDR3 runs 14 residues. Germline lookup yields CDR1 MRHNA and CDR2 SNTAGT. CDR3 DNA sequence: TGTGCCAGCAGTGAGGTACTAGCTACCGGGGAGCTGTTTTTT. Translated: CASSEVLATGELFF.

This clonotype was observed at least ten times. The V and J genes are TRBV28 and TRBJ2-3; perhaps D is TRBD1 or TRBD2 (5 bases each). The CDR3 runs 13 residues. V was trimmed by 6 bases and J by 4 bases, leaving 11 bases between them. CDR1 is MDHEN and CDR2 is SYDVKM in the germline V gene. CDR3 nucleotides: TGTGCCAGCAGATCCGGGACGTCAGATACGCAGTATTTT. It is translated as CASRSGTSDTQYF.

A few counts support this clonotype. The rearrangement joins TRBV29-1 to TRBJ2-3; tentatively, D is TRBD1 or TRBD2 (5 bases each). This CDR3 comprises 12 residues. The V gene's germline CDR1 is SQVTM and CDR2 ANQGSEA. Trimming cost V 7 bases and J 6 bases, with 14 bases left between them. CDR3 region: CSARWGSDTQYF. The CDR3 nucleotides are TGCAGCGCCCGCTGGGGGAGTGATACGCAGTATTTT.

The chain carries TRBV18 and TRBJ2-2; TRBD1 aligns across 9 bases. There are 16 residues in the CDR3. Germline V lookup: CDR1 KGHSH, CDR2 LQKENI. V shed 6 bases, J shed 9 bases, and the junction held 14 bases outside the gene matches. CDR3 region: CASSPTGTGLDRELFF. The CDR3 DNA follows: TGTGCCAGCTCCCCTACCGGGACAGGGCTCGACCGGGAGCTGTTTTTT.

This clonotype has a handful of counts. The chain uses TRBV10-3 and TRBJ2-5; D gene unclear. The V gene lost 8 bases and the J gene lost 2 bases, with 12 bases spanning the gap. Germline V gene sequence: CDR1 ENHRY, CDR2 SYGVKD. This CDR3 has 13 amino acids. This CDR3 reads CAIGGGNQETQYF. CDR3 in DNA: TGTGCCATCGGCGGTGGCAATCAAGAGACCCAGTACTTC.

This clonotype was seen a handful of times. The rearrangement links TRBV3-1 to TRBJ2-5; 14 nucleotides line up with TRBD2. Germline V CDR1 and CDR2: LGHDT, YNNKEL (reference sequence). The CDR3 covers 22 residues. V shed 4 bases, J shed 1 base, and the junction held 20 bases outside the gene matches. The CDR3 DNA is TGTGCCAGCAGCCCCCTTGGAATTCTGGGACTAGCGGGAGAAACCCTCCAAGAGACCCAGTACTTC. It encodes CASSPLGILGLAGETLQETQYF.

This clonotype occurred many times. The genes are TRBV4-1 and TRBJ2-7, with D possibly being TRBD2 (6 bases). CDR1 is MGHRA, CDR2 YSYEKL, per germline. Trimming shortened V by 1 base and J by 6 bases, and 16 bases separated the two germline ends. The CDR3 has 15 residues. This CDR3 reads CASSQGEAGWSEQYF. CDR3 bases: TGCGCCAGCAGCCAAGGGGAGGCGGGCTGGAGCGAGCAGTACTTC.

This clonotype has just a few counts. This chain connects TRBV27 to TRBJ1-6, with a tentative D call TRBD1 (6 bases). Trimming took 7 bases from V and 1 from J, leaving 8 bases between them. Germline V gene sequence: CDR1 MNHEY, CDR2 SMNVEV (reference sequence). The CDR3 length is 14 residues. The CDR3 reads CASTGASYNSPLHF. The CDR3 DNA reads as TGTGCCAGCACGGGGGCGTCCTATAATTCACCCCTCCACTTT.